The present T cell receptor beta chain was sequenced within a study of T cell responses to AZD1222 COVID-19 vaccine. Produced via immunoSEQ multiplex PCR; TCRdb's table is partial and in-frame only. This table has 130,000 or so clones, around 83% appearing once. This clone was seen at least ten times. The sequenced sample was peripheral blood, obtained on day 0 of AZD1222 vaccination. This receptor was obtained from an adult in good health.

Written as DNA, the CDR3 is TGTGCCAGTAGGAACAGGGGCTTGCAGCCCCAGCATTTT. Amino acid sequence: CASRNRGLQPQHF. The V and J genes are TRBV19 and TRBJ1-5; 7 bases fit TRBD1. From germline, CDR1 is LNHDA and CDR2 SQIVND (reference sequence). The CDR3 covers 13 residues. Trimming took 6 bases from V and 7 from J; bases not matched to a gene: 6. Looking up the rest from reference TRBV19 and TRBJ1-5 gives the full variable domain: DGGITQSPKYLFRKEGQNVTLSCEQNLNHDAMYWYRQDPGQGLRLIYYSQIVNDFQKGDIAEGYSVSREKKESFPLTVTSAQKNPTAFYLCASRNRGLQPQHFGDGTRLSIL.